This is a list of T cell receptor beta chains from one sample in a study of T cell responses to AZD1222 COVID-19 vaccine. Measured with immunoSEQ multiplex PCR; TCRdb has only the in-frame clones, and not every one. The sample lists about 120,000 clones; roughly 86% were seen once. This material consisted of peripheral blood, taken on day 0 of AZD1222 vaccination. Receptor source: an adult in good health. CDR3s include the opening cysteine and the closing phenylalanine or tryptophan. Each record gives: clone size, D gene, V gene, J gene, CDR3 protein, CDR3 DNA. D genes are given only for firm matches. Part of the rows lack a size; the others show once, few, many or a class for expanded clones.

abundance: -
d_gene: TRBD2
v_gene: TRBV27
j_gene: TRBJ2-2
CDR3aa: CASSTDRLAVNTGELFF
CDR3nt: TGTGCCAGCAGTACCGACCGACTAGCGGTGAACACCGGGGAGCTGTTTTTT

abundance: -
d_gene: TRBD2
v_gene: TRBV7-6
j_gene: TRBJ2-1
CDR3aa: CASSTDIASGYNNEQFF
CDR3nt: TGTGCCAGCAGTACAGACATCGCTAGCGGGTATAACAATGAGCAGTTCTTC

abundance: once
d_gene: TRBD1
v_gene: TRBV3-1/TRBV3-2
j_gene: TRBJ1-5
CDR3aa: CASSRQGAWQPQHF
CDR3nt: TGTGCCAGCAGCCGACAGGGGGCTTGGCAGCCCCAGCATTTT

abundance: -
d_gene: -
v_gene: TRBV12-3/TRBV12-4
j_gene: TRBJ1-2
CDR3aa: CASSFSSYGYTF
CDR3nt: TGTGCCAGCAGTTTCTCCAGTTATGGCTACACCTTC

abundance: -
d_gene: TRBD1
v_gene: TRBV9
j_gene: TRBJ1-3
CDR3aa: CASSVSDRAGGNTIYF
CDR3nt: TGTGCCAGCAGCGTATCTGACAGGGCCGGTGGAAACACCATATATTTT

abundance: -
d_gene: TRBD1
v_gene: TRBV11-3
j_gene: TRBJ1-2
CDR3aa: CASSQAPGQPVEDYGYTF
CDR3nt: TGTGCCAGCAGCCAGGCACCGGGACAGCCAGTGGAGGACTATGGCTACACCTTC

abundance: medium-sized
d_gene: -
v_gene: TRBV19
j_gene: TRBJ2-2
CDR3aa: CASSAGAVGELFF
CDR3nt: TGTGCCAGTTCCGCGGGGGCGGTCGGGGAGCTGTTTTTT

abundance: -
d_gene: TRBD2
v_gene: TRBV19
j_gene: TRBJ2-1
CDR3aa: CASSTGGAGRNEQFF
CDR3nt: TGTGCCAGTAGTACGGGGGGGGCCGGGAGGAATGAGCAGTTCTTC

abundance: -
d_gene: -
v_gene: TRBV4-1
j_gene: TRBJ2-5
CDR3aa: CASSPEGRNQETQYF
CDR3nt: TGCGCCAGCAGCCCCGAGGGCCGAAACCAAGAGACCCAGTACTTC

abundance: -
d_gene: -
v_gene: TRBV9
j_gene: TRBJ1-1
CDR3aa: CASSAPGAPGTEAFF
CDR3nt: TGTGCCAGCAGCGCCCCCGGGGCCCCCGGCACTGAAGCTTTCTTT

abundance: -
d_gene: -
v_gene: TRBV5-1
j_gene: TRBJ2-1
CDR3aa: CASSLTESSYNEQFF
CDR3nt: TGCGCCAGCAGCTTAACGGAAAGCTCCTACAATGAGCAGTTCTTC

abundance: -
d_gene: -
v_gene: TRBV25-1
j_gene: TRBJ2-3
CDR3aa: CASSVSPDGSTDTQYF
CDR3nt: TGTGCCAGCAGTGTTTCCCCAGATGGGTCCACAGATACGCAGTATTTT

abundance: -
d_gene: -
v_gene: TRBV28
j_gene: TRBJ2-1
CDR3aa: CASSFSDLSSYNEQFF
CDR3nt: TGTGCCAGCAGTTTTAGCGACCTAAGCTCCTACAATGAGCAGTTCTTC

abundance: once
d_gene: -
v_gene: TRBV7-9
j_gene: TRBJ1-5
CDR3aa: CASSRSNQPQHF
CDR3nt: TGTGCCAGCAGTCGGAGCAATCAGCCCCAGCATTTT

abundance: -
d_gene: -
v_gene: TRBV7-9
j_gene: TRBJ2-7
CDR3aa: CASSSFGPGEQYF
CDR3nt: TGTGCCAGCAGCTCATTTGGACCGGGGGAGCAGTACTTC

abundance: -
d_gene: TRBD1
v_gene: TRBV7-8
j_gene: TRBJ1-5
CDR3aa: CASREGQGQPQHF
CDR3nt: TGTGCCAGCAGGGAAGGACAGGGGCAGCCCCAGCATTTT

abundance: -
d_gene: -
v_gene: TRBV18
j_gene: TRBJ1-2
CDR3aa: CASSPDTGVAGTKGYTF
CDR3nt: TGTGCCAGCTCACCTGACACGGGGGTCGCGGGGACGAAGGGCTACACCTTC

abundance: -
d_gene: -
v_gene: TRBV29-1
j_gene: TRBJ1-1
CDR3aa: CSAYRGGNTEAFF
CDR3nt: TGCAGCGCATATCGTGGGGGGAACACTGAAGCTTTCTTT

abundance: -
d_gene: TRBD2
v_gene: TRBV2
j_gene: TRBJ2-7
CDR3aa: CASSQSLLLAGVGEQYF
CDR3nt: TGTGCCAGCAGTCAATCCCTTTTACTAGCGGGAGTCGGAGAGCAGTACTTC

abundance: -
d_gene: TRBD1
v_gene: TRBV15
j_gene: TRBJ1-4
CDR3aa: CATSRDRDRNNEKLFF
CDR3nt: TGTGCCACCAGCAGAGATCGGGACAGGAATAATGAAAAACTGTTTTTT

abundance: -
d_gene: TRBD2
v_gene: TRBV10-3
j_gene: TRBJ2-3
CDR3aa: CAISESGGGASTDTQYF
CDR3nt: TGTGCCATCAGTGAGTCGGGCGGGGGGGCCAGCACAGATACGCAGTATTTT

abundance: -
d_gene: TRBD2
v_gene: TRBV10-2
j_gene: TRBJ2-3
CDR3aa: CASGASGGASTDTQYF
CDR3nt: TGCGCCAGCGGGGCCAGCGGGGGAGCTAGCACAGATACGCAGTATTTT

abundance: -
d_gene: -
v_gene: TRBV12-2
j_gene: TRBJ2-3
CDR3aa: CASRLEGTALEGARTDTQYF
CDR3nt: TGTGCAAGTCGCTTAGAGGGGACAGCGTTAGAGGGGGCTCGCACAGATACGCAGTATTTT

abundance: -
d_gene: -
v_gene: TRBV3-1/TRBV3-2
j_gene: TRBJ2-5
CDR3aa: CASSQSGAQETQYF
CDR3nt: TGTGCCAGCAGCCAATCGGGGGCTCAAGAGACCCAGTACTTC

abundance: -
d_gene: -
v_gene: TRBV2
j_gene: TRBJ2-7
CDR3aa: CASSDYLAGDYEQYF
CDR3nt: TGTGCCAGCAGTGATTACCTGGCCGGCGACTACGAGCAGTACTTC

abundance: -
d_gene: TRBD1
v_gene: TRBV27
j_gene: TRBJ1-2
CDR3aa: CASKAGQGGYGYTF
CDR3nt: TGTGCCAGTAAGGCCGGACAGGGCGGCTATGGCTACACCTTC

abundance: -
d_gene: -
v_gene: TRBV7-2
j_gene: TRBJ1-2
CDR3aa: CASSLVPGSRDGYTF
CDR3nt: TGTGCCAGCAGCTTAGTTCCCGGGTCAAGGGATGGCTACACCTTC

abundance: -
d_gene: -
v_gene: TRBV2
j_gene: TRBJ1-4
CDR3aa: CASSEAGRRNEKLFF
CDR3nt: TGTGCCAGCAGTGAAGCGGGAAGGCGTAATGAAAAACTGTTTTTT

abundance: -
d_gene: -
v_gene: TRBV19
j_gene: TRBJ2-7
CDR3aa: CASSPRDPAYYEQYF
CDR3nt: TGTGCCAGTAGTCCCCGGGACCCCGCCTACTACGAGCAGTACTTC

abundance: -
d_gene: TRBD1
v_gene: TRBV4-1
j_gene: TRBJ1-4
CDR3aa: CASSQDPRWDRQEKLFF
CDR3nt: TGCGCCAGCAGCCAAGATCCTAGATGGGACAGACAAGAAAAACTGTTTTTT

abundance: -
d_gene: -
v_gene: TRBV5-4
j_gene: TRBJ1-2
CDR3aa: CASSLDGIGGGYTF
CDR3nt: TGTGCCAGCAGCTTGGATGGCATTGGGGGTGGCTACACCTTC

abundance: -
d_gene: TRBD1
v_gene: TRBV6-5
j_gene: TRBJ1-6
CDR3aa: CASRTPGQTNSPLHF
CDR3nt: TGTGCCAGCAGAACCCCGGGACAGACTAATTCACCCCTCCACTTT

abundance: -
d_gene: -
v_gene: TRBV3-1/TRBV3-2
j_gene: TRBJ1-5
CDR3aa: CASSQDGGGNQPQHF
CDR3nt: TGTGCCAGCAGCCAAGATGGGGGGGGCAATCAGCCCCAGCATTTT

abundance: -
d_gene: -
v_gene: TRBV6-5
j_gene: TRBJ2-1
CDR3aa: CASRDGQISYNEQFF
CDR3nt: TGTGCCAGCAGAGATGGACAGATCTCCTACAATGAGCAGTTCTTC

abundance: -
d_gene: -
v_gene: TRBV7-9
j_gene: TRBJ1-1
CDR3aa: CASSLAIGPTEAFF
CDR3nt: TGTGCCAGCAGCTTAGCAATAGGCCCCACTGAAGCTTTCTTT

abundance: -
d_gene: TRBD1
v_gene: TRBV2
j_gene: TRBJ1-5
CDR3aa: CASSATGEQPQHF
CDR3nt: TGTGCCAGCAGTGCGACAGGGGAGCAGCCCCAGCATTTT

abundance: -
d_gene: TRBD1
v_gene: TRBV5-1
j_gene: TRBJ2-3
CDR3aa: CASSPGQGMPDTQYF
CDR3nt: TGCGCCAGCAGCCCGGGACAGGGGATGCCAGATACGCAGTATTTT

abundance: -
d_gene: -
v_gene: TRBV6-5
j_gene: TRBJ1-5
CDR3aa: CATKSTYSNQPQHF
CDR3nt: TGTGCCACCAAAAGCACCTATAGCAATCAGCCCCAGCATTTT

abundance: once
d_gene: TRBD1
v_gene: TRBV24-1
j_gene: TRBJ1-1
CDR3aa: CATSDSGGRGQGNTEAFF
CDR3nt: TGTGCCACCAGTGACTCCGGGGGCAGGGGGCAAGGGAACACTGAAGCTTTCTTT

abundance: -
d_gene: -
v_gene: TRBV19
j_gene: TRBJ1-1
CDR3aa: CASSIAAMNTEAFF
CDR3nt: TGTGCCAGTAGTATAGCAGCCATGAACACTGAAGCTTTCTTT

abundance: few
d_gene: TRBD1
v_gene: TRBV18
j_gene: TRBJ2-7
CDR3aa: CASSQGTGGRYEQYF
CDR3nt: TGTGCCAGCTCACAAGGGACAGGGGGGCGGTACGAGCAGTACTTC

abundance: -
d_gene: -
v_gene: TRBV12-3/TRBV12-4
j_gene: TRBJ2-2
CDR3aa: CASSFGGTGELFF
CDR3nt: TGTGCCAGCAGTTTTGGGGGCACCGGGGAGCTGTTTTTT

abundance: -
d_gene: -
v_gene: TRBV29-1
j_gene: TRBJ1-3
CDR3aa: CSAAGQPNTGNTIYF
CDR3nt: TGCAGCGCCGCAGGACAGCCGAACACTGGAAACACCATATATTTT

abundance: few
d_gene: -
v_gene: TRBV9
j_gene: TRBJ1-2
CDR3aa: CASSLDRNYGYTF
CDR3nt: TGTGCCAGCAGCCTCGACAGGAACTATGGCTACACCTTC

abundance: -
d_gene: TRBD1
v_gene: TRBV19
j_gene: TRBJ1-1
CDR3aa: CATAAGGKGTEAFF
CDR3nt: TGTGCCACCGCTGCAGGGGGCAAGGGTACTGAAGCTTTCTTT

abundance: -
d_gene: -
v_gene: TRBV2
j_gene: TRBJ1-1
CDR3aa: CASKGGRSNTEAFF
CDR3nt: TGTGCCAGCAAGGGGGGCAGATCGAACACTGAAGCTTTCTTT

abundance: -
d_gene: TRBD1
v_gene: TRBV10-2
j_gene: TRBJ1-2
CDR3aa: CASSETSGQGATNYGYTF
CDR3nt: TGCGCCAGCAGTGAGACCTCGGGACAGGGGGCCACGAACTATGGCTACACCTTC

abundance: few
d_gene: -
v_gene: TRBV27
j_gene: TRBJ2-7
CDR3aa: CASSVGGGVSSYEQYF
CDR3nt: TGTGCCAGCAGTGTCGGAGGGGGGGTTAGCTCCTACGAGCAGTACTTC

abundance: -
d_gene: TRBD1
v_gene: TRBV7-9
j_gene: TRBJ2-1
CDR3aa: CASRTGGTGNEQFF
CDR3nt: TGTGCCAGCAGGACTGGGGGGACAGGCAATGAGCAGTTCTTC

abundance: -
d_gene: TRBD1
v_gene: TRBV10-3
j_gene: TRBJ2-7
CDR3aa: CAISGSGTDSYEQYF
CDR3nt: TGTGCCATCAGTGGTTCGGGGACAGACTCCTACGAGCAGTACTTC

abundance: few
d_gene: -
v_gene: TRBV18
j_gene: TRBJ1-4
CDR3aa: CASSPGAVSATNEKLFF
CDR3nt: TGTGCCAGCTCACCAGGGGCCGTTAGTGCAACTAATGAAAAACTGTTTTTT

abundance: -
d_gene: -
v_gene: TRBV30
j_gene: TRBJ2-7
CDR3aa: CAWRVVGRAPYEQYF
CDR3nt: TGTGCCTGGAGGGTCGTCGGGAGAGCCCCCTACGAGCAGTACTTC

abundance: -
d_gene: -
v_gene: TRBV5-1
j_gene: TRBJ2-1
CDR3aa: CASSLGANEQFF
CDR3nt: TGCGCCAGCAGCTTGGGGGCCAATGAGCAGTTCTTC

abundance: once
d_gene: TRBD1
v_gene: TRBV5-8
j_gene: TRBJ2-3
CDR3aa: CASSLVQGRTDTQYF
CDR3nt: TGTGCCAGCAGCTTGGTACAGGGGAGAACAGATACGCAGTATTTT

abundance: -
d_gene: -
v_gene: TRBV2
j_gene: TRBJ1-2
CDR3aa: CASTDSGGLYGYTF
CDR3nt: TGTGCCAGCACTGACAGTGGGGGGCTCTATGGCTACACCTTC

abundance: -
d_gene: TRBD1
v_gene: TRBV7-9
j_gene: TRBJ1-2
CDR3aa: CASSPGTGYGYTF
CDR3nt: TGTGCCAGCAGCCCGGGGACAGGCTATGGCTACACCTTC

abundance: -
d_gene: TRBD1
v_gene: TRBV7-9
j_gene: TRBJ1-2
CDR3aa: CASINSGTGANYGYTF
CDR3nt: TGTGCCAGCATAAACTCCGGGACAGGGGCTAACTATGGCTACACCTTC

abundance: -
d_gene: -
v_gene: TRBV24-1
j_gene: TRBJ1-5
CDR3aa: CASSPTGSYSNQPQHF
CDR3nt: TGTGCCTCTTCTCCTACAGGGAGTTATAGCAATCAGCCCCAGCATTTT

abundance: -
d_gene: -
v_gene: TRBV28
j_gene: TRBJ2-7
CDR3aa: CASRALDSLSYEQYF
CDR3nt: TGTGCCAGCAGGGCCCTCGACAGCCTTTCCTACGAGCAGTACTTC

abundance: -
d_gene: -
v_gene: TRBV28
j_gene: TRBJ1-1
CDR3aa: CASRPTRNTEAFF
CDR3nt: TGTGCCAGCAGGCCAACAAGGAACACTGAAGCTTTCTTT